These 21 T cell receptor beta chains originate from one sample sequenced in a study of control samples from healthy donors and cancer patients. Using immunoSEQ multiplex PCR, the repertoire was profiled, and TCRdb retains in-frame clones only, with some absent. The sample holds some 80,000 clones, about 92% seen once. The sample was blood. These receptors came from a woman aged 55-75 years in good health.

This chain links TRBV5-8 with TRBJ1-5; possible D gene TRBD1, 6 bases. Germline V gene sequence: CDR1 SGHTS, CDR2 YDEGEE. This CDR3 is built from 13 residues. Trimming shortened V by 4 bases and J by 5 bases, and 10 bases separated the two germline ends. CDR3 sequence: CASSIQGYQPQHF. In DNA, the CDR3 is TGTGCCAGCAGCATACAGGGTTATCAGCCCCAGCATTTT.

The count of this clone is one. This rearrangement joins TRBV6-4 to TRBJ1-5, with unresolved D. CDR3 size: 18 residues. V lost 2 bases to trimming and J lost 0 bases, with 17 bases between them. The germline gives CDR1 MRHNA, CDR2 SNTAGT. CDR3 DNA sequence: TGTGCCAGCAGTGACACGTTTGGGTTCCAGTATAGCAATCAGCCCCAGCATTTT. It specifies CASSDTFGFQYSNQPQHF.

The chain joins TRBV5-4 to TRBJ2-2, with D perhaps matching TRBD1 (5 bases). V dropped 1 base and J dropped 6 bases, with 13 bases sitting between them. From germline, CDR1 is SGHNT and CDR2 YYREEE (reference sequence). CDR3 length equals 15 residues. The CDR3: CASSLNRGNAGELFF. In DNA, the CDR3 is TGTGCCAGCAGCTTGAATAGGGGAAACGCCGGGGAGCTGTTTTTT.

The chain carries TRBV6-6 and TRBJ2-3; D possibly corresponds to TRBD2 (6 bases). Germline loops: CDR1 MNHNY, CDR2 SVGAGI (reference sequence). The CDR3 loop spans 16 amino acids. Trimming shortened V by 6 bases and J by 4 bases, and 20 bases separated the two germline ends. Written as DNA, the CDR3 is TGTGCCAGCAGCCCAGGATATGGGGGAGGTTCAGATACGCAGTATTTT. Its protein product is CASSPGYGGGSDTQYF.

This clone was seen more than once but under ten times. The chain recombines TRBV28 with TRBJ2-1, with a possible D match to TRBD1 (6 bases). CDR1 and CDR2 (germline): MDHEN, SYDVKM. This CDR3 region has 16 residues. V gave up 3 bases and J gave up 1 base, with 13 bases separating them. CDR3 sequence: CASSLRHRGSYNEQFF. The CDR3, as DNA: TGTGCCAGCAGTTTGCGGCATAGGGGGTCCTACAATGAGCAGTTCTTC.

V gene TRBV3-1 (or the pseudogene TRBV3-2) combines with J gene TRBJ2-6; a possible D gene is TRBD1 (5 bases). V shed 0 bases and J shed 4 bases, with 13 bases lying between them. Germline assignment: CDR1 LGHDT and CDR2 YNNKEL (reference sequence). The length of the CDR3 is 17 residues. CDR3 region: CASSQDLGDPGANVLTF. DNA for the CDR3: TGTGCCAGCAGCCAAGACTTAGGGGATCCCGGGGCCAACGTCCTGACTTTC.

This sequence joins TRBV24-1 and TRBJ2-3; no firm D call. Germline V gene sequence: CDR1 KGHDR, CDR2 SFDVKD. The CDR3 sequence is 18 residues long. Trimming stripped 4 bases from V and 3 bases from J, with 22 bases between. CDR3 amino acids: CATSDPPRKWVTTDTQYF. The CDR3 bases are TGTGCCACCAGTGACCCCCCCCGTAAATGGGTGACAACAGATACGCAGTATTTT.

The chain combines TRBV7-8 with TRBJ2-5; 10 nucleotides line up with TRBD2. CDR1 and CDR2 (germline): SGHVS, FQNEAQ. The V segment lost 1 base and the J segment 8 bases; nucleotides outside the gene matches: 10. The length of the CDR3 is 16 residues. The CDR3 DNA reads as TGTGCCAGCAGCTTAGGAGGTGGACTAGCGGCCACAACCCAGTACTTC. It translates to CASSLGGGLAATTQYF.

This chain links TRBV7-2 with TRBJ2-1, with 10 bases aligning to TRBD2. The V gene end was trimmed by 2 bases and the J gene end by 1 base; junction bases not matched to a gene: 8. The CDR3 spans 18 residues. Per germline, CDR1 SGHTA and CDR2 FQGNSA. The CDR3 here is CASSLSSSGGFSYNEQFF. The CDR3 coding sequence is TGTGCCAGCAGCTTATCATCTAGCGGGGGATTTTCCTACAATGAGCAGTTCTTC.

The V and J genes are TRBV5-4 and TRBJ2-5; 7 nucleotides align to TRBD1. Germline loops: CDR1 SGHNT, CDR2 YYREEE (reference sequence). The V segment lost 0 bases and the J segment 5 bases; nucleotides outside the gene matches: 4. This CDR3 comprises 14 residues. DNA for the CDR3: TGTGCCAGCAGCTTGGCTAGGGGGCAGGAGACCCAGTACTTC. This sequence encodes CASSLARGQETQYF.

The chain joins TRBV6-5 to TRBJ1-2; no definite D call. The CDR3 length is 14 residues. V lost 5 bases and J 6 bases, leaving 16 bases between the germline ends. Germline lookup yields CDR1 MNHEY and CDR2 SVGAGI. CDR3 nucleotides: TGTGCCAGCAGTCGGACCGGCAGGTCGGATGGCTACACCTTC. Translation: CASSRTGRSDGYTF.

V is TRBV19 and J is TRBJ1-2, with 9 nucleotides matching TRBD1. Germline CDR1 reads LNHDA; CDR2 reads SQIVND (reference sequence). This CDR3 region has 15 residues. The trim removed 1 base at V and 5 bases at J, leaving 5 bases unmatched. The CDR3 DNA follows: TGTGCCAGTAGTATAGGGACAGGGGAAGGATATGGCTACACCTTC. This encodes CASSIGTGEGYGYTF.

This sequence joins TRBV6-5 and TRBJ1-6, with D perhaps matching TRBD1 (5 bases). Germline CDR1 is MNHEY and CDR2 is SVGAGI. The CDR3 is 15 amino acids. The V end was cut by 0 bases, the J end by 10 bases, with 13 bases between. CDR3 DNA: TGTGCCAGCAGTTACTCGGGGGAAGGTCCGTCACCCCTCCACTTT. It specifies CASSYSGEGPSPLHF.

The gene calls are TRBV27 and TRBJ2-3; 8 nucleotides align to TRBD2. This CDR3 is built from 19 residues. V dropped 1 base and J dropped 4; count of bases not matched to a gene: 16. CDR1 is MNHEY and CDR2 is SMNVEV in the germline V gene (reference sequence). The CDR3 sequence: CASSLFFDMVAGTPDTQYF. The CDR3 bases are TGTGCCAGCAGTTTATTTTTTGACATGGTAGCGGGAACACCAGATACGCAGTATTTT.

The chain combines TRBV6-1 with TRBJ2-4; D is possibly TRBD2 (6 bases). The CDR3 sequence is 18 residues long. V was pared by 3 bases and J by 0 bases, with 18 bases between. The germline gives CDR1 MNHNS, CDR2 SASEGT. CDR3: CASSEDSWGVLAKNIQYF. The DNA for the CDR3 is TGTGCCAGCAGTGAGGACTCCTGGGGGGTCCTAGCCAAAAACATTCAGTACTTC.

The chain employs TRBV6-5 and TRBJ1-4; 10 nucleotides align to TRBD1. This CDR3 spans 15 amino acids. Germline V gives CDR1 MNHEY, CDR2 SVGAGI. The V segment lost 3 bases and the J segment 8 bases; nucleotides outside the gene matches: 6. The CDR3 sequence is CASSYDRGPEEKLFF. The CDR3 DNA reads as TGTGCCAGCAGTTATGACAGGGGGCCGGAGGAAAAACTGTTTTTT.

The rearrangement uses TRBV6-6 and TRBJ1-5, with 8 bases aligning to TRBD1. The CDR3 is 14 amino acids. J gave up 6 bases and V 7 bases, and 8 bases lay outside the gene matches. Germline CDR1 is MNHNY and CDR2 is SVGAGI (reference sequence). The CDR3 loop is CASNTGQDGQPQHF. Written as DNA, the CDR3 is TGTGCCAGCAACACGGGACAGGATGGTCAGCCCCAGCATTTT.

The rearrangement links TRBV29-1 to TRBJ1-1; D possibly corresponds to TRBD1 (5 bases). Germline V gene data show CDR1 as SQVTM and CDR2 as ANQGSEA. The V and J ends lost 3 bases and 5 bases respectively, with 13 bases between them. This CDR3 contains 13 residues. The CDR3 loop reads CSVDLQEGTEAFF. The CDR3 DNA follows: TGCAGCGTTGATCTGCAGGAGGGGACTGAAGCTTTCTTT.

The V call is TRBV7-2, the J call TRBJ2-3, with 10 bases identical to TRBD2. CDR1 and CDR2 (germline): SGHTA, FQGNSA. Trimming cost V 2 bases and J 5 bases; bases outside gene matches: 13. The CDR3 is 18 residues long. For the CDR3, the DNA is TGTGCCAGCAGCTTATCCCCATTCCTAGCGGGAGAGGGAGATACGCAGTATTTT. Amino acid sequence: CASSLSPFLAGEGDTQYF.

This clone was recorded a few times. The rearrangement joins TRBV2 to TRBJ2-3; D ambiguous. CDR3 size: 13 residues. Trimming took 10 bases from V and 2 from J, leaving 13 bases between them. Germline V gives CDR1 SNHLY, CDR2 FYNNEI. The CDR3 loop is CATSPPFTDTQYF. For the CDR3, the DNA is TGTGCCACCTCTCCACCCTTCACAGATACGCAGTATTTT.

J is TRBJ2-7 and V is TRBV10-1, with TRBD1 as a possible D gene (6 bases). The CDR3 covers 13 residues. The germline V and J ends were trimmed by 9 bases and 2 bases, with 14 bases remaining between them. The germline gives CDR1 WNHNN, CDR2 SYGVQD (reference sequence). This CDR3 reads CASQDSYTYEQYF. The CDR3 region has the DNA TGCGCCAGTCAGGACAGTTATACCTACGAGCAGTACTTC.